The next 20 T cell receptor beta chains were all read from a single sample in a study of blood T cell repertoires in COVID-19. Measured with immunoSEQ multiplex PCR; TCRdb has only the in-frame clones, and not every one. The top ten hold over 1.1% of the sample, which has fewer than 500,000 clones, 70% to 90% seen once. The source material was peripheral blood. The receptors originated from a woman aged 25-40 years with active or convalescent COVID-19.

The chain couples TRBV5-1 to TRBJ1-3, with 7 bases matching TRBD1. The V gene's germline CDR1 is SGHRS and CDR2 YFSETQ. Trimming removed 4 bases from V and 2 bases from J; junction bases left unmatched: 3. CDR3 length: 14 amino acids. CDR3 loop: CASSPGTAGNTIYF. The CDR3 nucleotides read TGCGCCAGCAGCCCCGGGACAGCTGGAAACACCATATATTTT.

The CDR3 region has the DNA TGTGCCAGCAGTGAAGGCGGGACGAGAATGAGCTACACCTTC. Its translation: CASSEGGTRMSYTF. The chain combines TRBV6-1 with TRBJ1-2; possible D gene TRBD1, 5 bases. CDR3 length: 14 amino acids. Germline V gene data show CDR1 as MNHNS and CDR2 as SASEGT. Trimming cost V 1 base and J 9 bases, with 15 bases left between them.

This sequence joins TRBV29-1 and TRBJ1-4, with D hard to call. Germline CDR1 and CDR2: SQVTM and ANQGSEA. Deletions cut 3 bases from V and 1 base from J, with 6 bases between. This CDR3 has 13 residues. CDR3 loop: CSVDGETNEKLFF. In nucleotides, the CDR3 is TGCAGCGTTGATGGAGAAACTAATGAAAAACTGTTTTTT.

V and J are TRBV2 and TRBJ1-5, with D possibly TRBD1 on 5 matching bases. This CDR3 contains 18 residues. Germline V gives CDR1 SNHLY, CDR2 FYNNEI. Trimming left V 4 bases short and J 2 bases short, with 21 bases between. The CDR3 loop reads CASSVAPQWGRGNQPQHF. In nucleotides, the CDR3 is TGTGCCAGCAGTGTAGCACCGCAATGGGGGAGGGGCAATCAGCCCCAGCATTTT. Complete variable domain (other parts from reference TRBV2 and TRBJ1-5): EPEVTQTPSHQVTQMGQEVILRCVPISNHLYFYWYRQILGQKVEFLVSFYNNEISEKSEIFDDQFSVERPDGSNFTLKIRSTKLEDSAMYFCASSVAPQWGRGNQPQHFGDGTRLSIL.

The rearrangement joins TRBV7-8 to TRBJ2-5, with 9 bases matching TRBD2. This CDR3 is 15 amino acids long. V was clipped by 5 bases and J by 5 bases; unmatched bases: 9. The germline CDR1 and CDR2 sequences are SGHVS and FQNEAQ. The CDR3 coding sequence is TGTGCCAGCAGCCTAGGGCGGGGGGGCCAGGAGACCCAGTACTTC. Translated, it gives CASSLGRGGQETQYF.

The gene calls are TRBV15 and TRBJ2-1; maybe TRBD1 (6 bases). The CDR3 loop spans 17 amino acids. V dropped 0 bases and J dropped 9 bases, with 21 bases sitting between them. CDR1 is LNHNV, CDR2 YYDKDF, per germline (reference sequence). The CDR3 sequence is CATSREAMGRGAGEQFF. DNA for the CDR3: TGTGCCACCAGCAGAGAAGCGATGGGCAGGGGTGCAGGTGAGCAGTTCTTC.

The chain recombines TRBV18 with TRBJ1-2, with TRBD1 as a possible D gene (6 bases). The V gene's germline CDR1 is KGHSH and CDR2 LQKENI. The CDR3 spans 15 residues. The V end lost 3 bases, the J end lost 3 bases, and 14 bases lay between the germline ends. The CDR3 DNA is TGTGCCAGCTCACCCCGGACAGTCGGGGACTATGGCTACACCTTC. Amino acids: CASSPRTVGDYGYTF.

This clone has only one observation. V gene TRBV19 combines with J gene TRBJ2-1; TRBD2 matches 9 bases. The V gene end was trimmed by 5 bases and the J gene end by 4 bases; junction bases not matched to a gene: 3. Looked up from germline, CDR1 is LNHDA and CDR2 is SQIVND (reference sequence). This CDR3 has 14 amino acids. CDR3 DNA: TGTGCCAGTAGTGGTCTAGCGGGGTACAATGAGCAGTTCTTC. Amino acids: CASSGLAGYNEQFF.

The chain recombines TRBV2 with TRBJ1-4; 9 bases match TRBD1. The CDR3 runs to 17 residues. Germline CDR1 and CDR2: SNHLY and FYNNEI. Unmatched junction bases numbered 12, after V lost 8 bases and J lost 2 bases. CDR3 nucleotide sequence: TGTGCCAGCCTGTATGGGACAGGGTGGGCGACTAATGAAAAACTGTTTTTT. Residues: CASLYGTGWATNEKLFF.

The V call is TRBV10-3, the J call TRBJ1-6, with D possibly matching TRBD1 (6 bases). The CDR3 contains 15 residues. Germline lookup yields CDR1 ENHRY and CDR2 SYGVKD. Trimming cost V 6 bases and J 10 bases, with 19 bases left between them. The DNA of the CDR3 is TGTGCCATCAGGGAGACGGACAGCCGGTTGTCACCCCTCCACTTT. This codes for CAIRETDSRLSPLHF.

The V and J genes are TRBV29-1 and TRBJ2-1, with 9 bases aligning to TRBD1. Per the germline V gene, CDR1 is SQVTM and CDR2 is ANQGSEA. CDR3 length: 18 amino acids. V shed 6 bases, J shed 4 bases, and the junction held 19 bases outside the gene matches. This CDR3 is CSVAGTGKIRPPYNEQFF. The CDR3 nucleotides are TGCAGCGTGGCCGGGACAGGGAAAATCCGGCCCCCTTACAATGAGCAGTTCTTC.

This clone is a singleton in its sample. The CDR3: CASSQGGTGGAPLHF. The CDR3 coding sequence is TGTGCCAGCAGCCAAGGCGGGACAGGGGGCGCGCCCCTCCACTTT. The chain carries TRBV6-5 and TRBJ1-6; the match to TRBD1 covers 12 bases. V lost 6 bases, J lost 13 bases, and 10 bases stayed unmatched. CDR3 length: 15 residues. Germline V lookup: CDR1 MNHEY, CDR2 SVGAGI.

This rearrangement joins TRBV12-3 or TRBV12-4 to TRBJ1-2, with 7 bases fitting TRBD1. Germline trimming cut 5 bases from V and 8 bases from J; bases unmatched to any gene: 8. The CDR3 has 13 residues. This CDR3 reads CASSPEGAGGYTF. The CDR3 DNA follows: TGTGCCAGCAGTCCCGAGGGGGCAGGCGGCTACACCTTC.

The rearrangement uses TRBV11-2 and TRBJ2-5, with unresolved D. V was pared by 1 base and J by 3 bases, with 6 bases between. Germline V gives CDR1 SGHAT, CDR2 FQNNGV. The CDR3 contains 13 residues. The chain's CDR3 is CASSLVSEETQYF. The DNA of the CDR3 is TGTGCCAGCAGCTTAGTCTCGGAAGAGACCCAGTACTTC.

This clone was recorded once. The chain links TRBV19 to TRBJ1-5; 11 bases fit TRBD1. Germline-derived CDR1 and CDR2 are LNHDA and SQIVND (reference sequence). Trimming cost V 3 bases and J 4 bases; bases outside gene matches: 5. The CDR3 has 16 amino acids. The CDR3 DNA reads TGTGCCAGTAGTATGGGGGGGACAGGGGGTAATCAGCCCCAGCATTTT. Encoded protein: CASSMGGTGGNQPQHF.

V usage is TRBV5-5 and J usage is TRBJ2-5, with 11 positions matching TRBD2. J lost 5 bases, V lost 1 base, and 10 bases had no gene match. The CDR3 covers 17 residues. CDR1 and CDR2 (germline): SGHKS, YYEKEE (reference sequence). CDR3 sequence (DNA): TGTGCCAGCAGCTTGTCTCGACTAGCGGGAATTGGGGAGACCCAGTACTTC. This translates into CASSLSRLAGIGETQYF.

V and J are TRBV5-1 and TRBJ2-1; D gene ambiguous. The ends were cut back, 4 bases at V and 9 bases at J, with 11 bases in the middle. The germline gives CDR1 SGHRS, CDR2 YFSETQ. This CDR3 region has 12 residues. The chain's CDR3 is CASSHSRIEQFF. The CDR3 nucleotides are TGCGCCAGCAGCCACTCTAGGATTGAGCAGTTCTTC.

The V gene is TRBV2, the J gene TRBJ2-5; TRBD1 is a possible D gene (5 bases). Trimming stripped 8 bases from V and 3 bases from J, with 10 bases between. Germline CDR1 and CDR2: SNHLY and FYNNEI. The CDR3 length is 12 residues. CDR3 residues: CASLGREETQYF. CDR3 nucleotide sequence: TGTGCCAGCCTCGGCAGGGAAGAGACCCAGTACTTC. Full variable domain (rest looked up from reference TRBV2 and TRBJ2-5): EPEVTQTPSHQVTQMGQEVILRCVPISNHLYFYWYRQILGQKVEFLVSFYNNEISEKSEIFDDQFSVERPDGSNFTLKIRSTKLEDSAMYFCASLGREETQYFGPGTRLLVL.

This clone was recorded only once. This chain uses TRBV4-1 with TRBJ2-7; TRBD2 is a possible D gene (7 bases). The CDR3 covers 16 residues. Per germline, CDR1 MGHRA and CDR2 YSYEKL. Trimming left V 1 base short and J 2 bases short, with 15 bases between. CDR3 residues: CASSQVGGGQPYEQYF. The DNA of the CDR3 is TGCGCCAGCAGCCAAGTAGGGGGGGGACAACCCTACGAGCAGTACTTC.

V gene TRBV20-1 combines with J gene TRBJ1-2; D perhaps matches TRBD1 (5 bases). Germline V lookup: CDR1 DFQATT, CDR2 SNEGSKA (reference sequence). The CDR3 is made up of 12 amino acids. Trimming left V 4 bases short and J 4 bases short, with 10 bases between. The CDR3 bases are TGCAGTGCTACTGACAGCGCCTATGGCTACACCTTC. Protein product: CSATDSAYGYTF.